The T cell receptor beta chain described here comes from a study of cytomegalovirus exposure and HLA in healthy donors. Overall study results and limits: Presence/absence results assume similar sequencing depth per donor, which may not hold. One variant, a missense change in DCLRE1C, was linked in a later analysis to TCR beta V- and J-gene trimming.

Vbeta (60) and Jbeta (13) primers were used in the PCR. The data were produced by immunoSEQ multiplex PCR, yet TCRdb's version contains in-frame clones alone and is incomplete. The sample contains 80,000 to 130,000 clones, 65% to 90% of which appear only once. Germline V CDR1 and CDR2: MDHEN, SYDVKM. This CDR3 comprises 14 residues. Trimming cost V 8 bases and J 3 bases; bases outside gene matches: 7. To note about this clone: Its matching antigen is unknown.

The chain employs TRBV28 and TRBJ1-1, with 9 positions matching TRBD1. The sequence was obtained from a woman in her late teens or twenties in good health and CMV-seronegative. The sequencing sample was made of PBMCs. CDR3: CASLRDREYTEAFF. The CDR3 coding sequence is TGTGCCAGCCTTCGGGACAGGGAGTACACTGAAGCTTTCTTT.